The entry below gives a single T cell receptor (beta chain) sequence along with its context. As handled by the study authors: Cell counts per sample came from amplifying reference gene primers. Only in-frame clones appear in the TCRdb table, and some are missing; sequencing was by immunoSEQ multiplex PCR. V, J and clone size are taken as reported in that table, and D and trimming were inferred from the DNA itself. In the table there are roughly 180,000 clones, over 75% of which are singletons. This specimen belongs to a study of blood T cell repertoires in COVID-19. The wider study: Samples came from the United States, Italy and Spain, spanning acute and convalescent COVID-19.

V lost 0 bases to trimming and J lost 4 bases, with 25 bases between them. The CDR3 is 20 residues long. The germline gives CDR1 MNHEY, CDR2 SVGEGT. This chain uses TRBV6-2 or TRBV6-3 with TRBJ1-5; maybe TRBD1 (5 bases). Sequencing input: peripheral blood. The receptor comes from a man in his sixties who had recovered from COVID-19. In DNA, the CDR3 is TGTGCCAGCAGTTACTCGAGGGGAGTGCGGGGATCGGGTTTAAATCAGCCCCAGCATTTT. It encodes CASSYSRGVRGSGLNQPQHF.